This passage covers 26 T cell receptor beta chains from one sample sequenced in a study of T cells in tuberculosis. Method: immunoSEQ multiplex PCR; TCRdb's copy keeps in-frame clones and lacks some. This sample yields 30,000 to 35,000 clones, of which 95% to 97% are seen a single time; approximately 5.8% belongs to the top ten. The sample comprised PBMCs. The receptors derive from a donor under 30 with latent tuberculosis or without tuberculosis infection.

This chain uses TRBV18 with TRBJ1-4; 7 bases agree with TRBD1. Per germline, CDR1 KGHSH and CDR2 LQKENI. The V gene end was trimmed by 4 bases and the J gene end by 0 bases; junction bases not matched to a gene: 5. This CDR3 spans 16 amino acids. The DNA for the CDR3 is TGTGCCAGCTCACGCGGACAGGCAGCAACTAATGAAAAACTGTTTTTT. Amino acid sequence: CASSRGQAATNEKLFF.

The chain links TRBV4-2 to TRBJ2-1; 12 bases are shared with TRBD2. CDR1 and CDR2 from the germline V gene are LGHNA and YNFKEQ. With 2 bases clipped from V and 8 bases from J, the junction kept 4 bases outside the gene matches. The CDR3 sequence is 15 residues long. CDR3: CASSQRLAGDDEQFF. The CDR3 DNA reads as TGTGCCAGCAGCCAAAGACTAGCGGGAGACGATGAGCAGTTCTTC.

This sequence joins TRBV2 and TRBJ2-5; no clear D. Germline CDR1 reads SNHLY; CDR2 reads FYNNEI. V lost 5 bases and J 3 bases, leaving 4 bases between the germline ends. This CDR3 has 11 residues. The CDR3 loop reads CASSIKETQYF. DNA for the CDR3: TGTGCCAGCAGTATTAAAGAGACCCAGTACTTC.

The chain combines TRBV10-3 with TRBJ1-3, with 7 bases identical to TRBD1. The CDR3 length is 14 residues. The germline V gene encodes CDR1 ENHRY and CDR2 SYGVKD. V gave up 6 bases and J gave up 0 bases; unmatched junction bases: 2. The CDR3 spells CAISTGDSGNTIYF. The CDR3 coding sequence is TGTGCCATCAGCACAGGGGACTCTGGAAACACCATATATTTT.

A note on this clone: The junction departs from the called germline gene at one end, perhaps through a read error. The gene calls are TRBV5-4 and TRBJ2-1; TRBD2 agrees at 7 bases. The length of the CDR3 is 15 residues. Germline CDR1 reads SGHNT; CDR2 reads YYREEE (reference sequence). CDR3 coding DNA: TGTGCCAGTAGCTTGGGGAGGGATCCTCATAATGAGCAGTTCTTC. Translating it yields CASSLGRDPHNEQFF. The whole variable domain, remainder taken from reference TRBV5-4 and TRBJ2-1, is ETGVTQSPTHLIKTRGQQVTLRCSSQSGHNTVSWYQQALGQGPQFIFQYYREEENGRGNFPPRFSGLQFPNYSSELNVNALELDDSALYLCASSLGRDPHNEQFFGPGTRLTVL.

The chain uses TRBV18 and TRBJ2-3; no clear D. Trimming took 4 bases from V and 5 from J, leaving 7 bases between them. The V gene's germline CDR1 is KGHSH and CDR2 LQKENI. CDR3 length: 12 residues. CDR3 DNA: TGTGCCAGCTCACTGCCAGGAGATACGCAGTATTTT. Translated: CASSLPGDTQYF.

This clone was recorded once. The chain has TRBV5-1 and TRBJ2-1, with TRBD2 matching 16 bases. The V and J ends lost 3 bases and 2 bases, in that order; junction bases with no gene match: 8. This CDR3 comprises 19 residues. Germline V gives CDR1 SGHRS, CDR2 YFSETQ. CDR3 sequence (DNA): TGCGCCAGCAGCTCTAGACAAGGGACTAGCGGGGGGGCCTACAATGAGCAGTTCTTC. Amino acids: CASSSRQGTSGGAYNEQFF.

In regard to this clone: The same CDR3 can be traced to other DNA sequences in this sample. V gene TRBV2 combines with J gene TRBJ1-2, with D unclear. V lost 4 bases, J lost 5 bases, and 11 bases lay in between. Germline assignment: CDR1 SNHLY and CDR2 FYNNEI. CDR3 length equals 13 residues. The CDR3 sequence is CASSAGGNYGYTF. The CDR3 DNA is TGTGCCAGCAGTGCCGGAGGTAATTATGGCTACACCTTC.

This rearrangement joins TRBV7-2 to TRBJ1-1; TRBD1 is a possible D gene (6 bases). This CDR3 contains 12 residues. Germline lookup yields CDR1 SGHTA and CDR2 FQGNSA. Deletions cut 4 bases from V and 7 bases from J, with 10 bases between. The CDR3 nucleotides read TGTGCCAGCAGCTATGACAGGCATGAAGCTTTCTTT. Translated: CASSYDRHEAFF. Combining the CDR3 with reference TRBV7-2 and TRBJ1-1 gives the whole variable domain GAGVSQSPSNKVTEKGKDVELRCDPISGHTALYWYRQSLGQGLEFLIYFQGNSAPDKSGLPSDRFSAERTGGSVSTLTIQRTQQEDSAVYLCASSYDRHEAFFGQGTRLTVV.

CDR3: CASSLKDIPGQRRGAGGTDTQYF. The CDR3 DNA reads as TGCGCCAGCAGCTTAAAAGACATACCGGGACAAAGGAGAGGAGCGGGGGGAACAGATACGCAGTATTTT. The rearrangement uses TRBV5-1 and TRBJ2-3; 9 nucleotides match TRBD2. This CDR3 has 23 residues. Germline loops: CDR1 SGHRS, CDR2 YFSETQ. V was pared by 2 bases and J by 3 bases, with 28 bases of the junction left unmatched.

The chain combines TRBV6-1 with TRBJ2-1; the D gene is possibly TRBD1 (8 bases). The germline V and J ends were trimmed by 6 bases and 6 bases, with 15 bases remaining between them. The CDR3 totals 14 residues. CDR1 is MNHNS, CDR2 SASEGT, per germline. CDR3 nucleotides: TGTGCCAGCAGCCGGGGGGACAGGTTCAATGAGCAGTTCTTC. Translating it yields CASSRGDRFNEQFF.

The chain links TRBV25-1 to TRBJ2-1; D uncertain. This CDR3 spans 14 amino acids. In germline, CDR1 is MGHDK, CDR2 SYGVNS. Trimming took off 4 bases at V and 4 bases at J, with 11 bases between the two ends. Here the CDR3 DNA reads TGTGCCAGCAGTGTAGTGAGCCTTTACAATGAGCAGTTCTTC. This sequence encodes CASSVVSLYNEQFF. The full variable domain, with the rest looked up from reference TRBV25-1 and TRBJ2-1, is EADIYQTPRYLVIGTGKKITLECSQTMGHDKMYWYQQDPGMELHLIHYSYGVNSTEKGDLSSESTVSRIRTEHFPLTLESARPSHTSQYLCASSVVSLYNEQFFGPGTRLTVL.

The chain couples TRBV2 to TRBJ2-7, with TRBD1 as a possible D gene (6 bases). The germline V and J ends were trimmed by 6 bases and 0 bases, with 12 bases remaining between them. The CDR3 has 14 residues. Germline V gene lookup returns CDR1 SNHLY and CDR2 FYNNEI. The CDR3 DNA sequence: TGTGCCAGCAGACAACGGGACAACTCCTACGAGCAGTACTTC. It yields the protein CASRQRDNSYEQYF.

The gene calls are TRBV7-2 and TRBJ2-6; D uncertain. The CDR3 is 15 residues long. The germline V gene has CDR1 SGHTA and CDR2 FQGNSA. V lost 1 base to trimming and J lost 1 base, with 5 bases between them. CDR3 sequence (DNA): TGTGCCAGCAGCTTAGTTTTATCTGGGGCCAACGTCCTGACTTTC. This codes for CASSLVLSGANVLTF.

The chain links TRBV4-1 to TRBJ2-7, with 7 bases aligning to TRBD1. V trimming: 2 bases; J trimming: 2 bases; junction bases outside the gene matches: 12. The germline gives CDR1 MGHRA, CDR2 YSYEKL. This CDR3 is built from 17 residues. CDR3 in amino acids: CASSQSLYRDSTYEQYF. CDR3 DNA sequence: TGCGCCAGCAGCCAAAGTCTTTACCGGGACAGTACCTACGAGCAGTACTTC.

The chain combines TRBV7-6 with TRBJ2-3, with D maybe TRBD2 (6 bases). The CDR3 runs 17 residues. Looked up from germline, CDR1 is SGHVS and CDR2 is FNYEAQ. The V end lost 5 bases, the J end lost 4 bases, and 22 bases lay between the germline ends. The CDR3 nucleotides read TGTGCCAGCAGCGGTCCATGGTCTAGCGCTTCCCCAGATACGCAGTATTTT. This gives the protein CASSGPWSSASPDTQYF.

V gene TRBV5-6 combines with J gene TRBJ2-2; TRBD1 matches at 7 bases. The CDR3 extends over 16 amino acids. CDR1 SGHDT and CDR2 YYEEEE come from the germline V gene. Trimming took 0 bases from V and 6 from J; bases not matched to a gene: 8. For the CDR3, the DNA is TGTGCCAGCAGCTTGGAGACCTTAACAGGGGCCGGGGAGCTGTTTTTT. Its protein is CASSLETLTGAGELFF.

The chain is built from TRBV7-9 and TRBJ2-3, with TRBD1 identical over 10 bases. The CDR3 is made up of 14 amino acids. Looked up from germline, CDR1 is SEHNR and CDR2 is FQNEAQ (reference sequence). Trimming removed 9 bases from V and 4 bases from J; junction bases left unmatched: 7. The CDR3 reads CASRDRGSPDTQYF. CDR3 in DNA: TGTGCCAGTCGGGACAGGGGATCGCCAGATACGCAGTATTTT.

The J gene is TRBJ1-2, the V gene TRBV10-3, with 8 bases that match TRBD1. The CDR3 sequence is 13 residues long. Germline values: CDR1 ENHRY, CDR2 SYGVKD. Unmatched junction bases numbered 10, after V lost 10 bases and J lost 6 bases. In DNA form, the CDR3 reads TGTGCCACGATGATTGGACAGGGCGATGGCTACACCTTC. Protein sequence: CATMIGQGDGYTF.

V is TRBV6-1 and J is TRBJ1-1; D possibly corresponds to TRBD1 (6 bases). CDR3 length equals 15 residues. Looked up from germline, CDR1 is MNHNS and CDR2 is SASEGT. V was trimmed by 6 bases and J by 1 base, leaving 15 bases between them. CDR3 coding DNA: TGTGCCAGCAGGAAGGGGGAGACAGGGAACACTGAAGCTTTCTTT. It yields the protein CASRKGETGNTEAFF.

J is TRBJ2-7 and V is TRBV7-9; 9 bases match TRBD1. Germline loops: CDR1 SEHNR, CDR2 FQNEAQ (reference sequence). The CDR3 has 13 amino acids. V shed 5 bases and J 4 bases; nucleotides not matched to a gene: 3. CDR3 region: CASSPGQGYEQYF. Here the CDR3 DNA reads TGTGCCAGCAGCCCCGGACAGGGGTACGAGCAGTACTTC.

The CDR3 sequence: CASSSTGGYTF. The CDR3, as DNA: TGTGCCAGCAGTAGTACAGGCGGCTACACCTTC. This chain joins TRBV2 and TRBJ1-2; the D gene is possibly TRBD1 (5 bases). V dropped 5 bases and J dropped 8 bases, with 9 bases sitting between them. The germline V gene encodes CDR1 SNHLY and CDR2 FYNNEI. CDR3 length: 11 residues.

This chain joins TRBV15 and TRBJ1-4; the D gene is possibly TRBD1 (5 bases). The length of the CDR3 is 13 residues. In germline, CDR1 is LNHNV, CDR2 YYDKDF (reference sequence). Deletions cut 1 base from V and 8 bases from J, with 8 bases between. For the CDR3, the DNA is TGTGCCACCAGCAGAGTGCGGGGGGAAAAACTGTTTTTT. Protein product: CATSRVRGEKLFF.

The chain is built from TRBV30 and TRBJ2-1; possible D gene TRBD2, 6 bases. CDR1 is GTSNPN and CDR2 is SVGIG in the germline V gene (reference sequence). This CDR3 is built from 13 residues. V shed 5 bases and J shed 10 bases, with 18 bases lying between them. The CDR3 loop is CAWAREYRNEQFF. In nucleotides, the CDR3 is TGTGCCTGGGCTCGGGAGTACCGGAACGAGCAGTTCTTC.

This clone was detected once. The rearrangement links TRBV29-1 to TRBJ1-2; the match to TRBD1 covers 10 bases. Germline V gene sequence: CDR1 SQVTM, CDR2 ANQGSEA. This CDR3 spans 14 amino acids. The V segment lost 5 bases and the J segment 5 bases; nucleotides outside the gene matches: 8. The CDR3 region is CSVPPGQGLYGYTF. CDR3 bases: TGCAGCGTTCCGCCGGGACAGGGGTTGTATGGCTACACCTTC.

This chain uses TRBV6-6 with TRBJ1-5, with TRBD1 matching 11 bases. The J segment lost 7 bases and the V segment lost 2 bases, leaving 7 bases of the junction unmatched. Germline V CDR1 and CDR2: MNHNY, SVGAGI (reference sequence). This CDR3 comprises 16 residues. CDR3 nucleotides: TGTGCCAGCAGTTACACAGGGACAGGGGGTAGCCAGCCCCAGCATTTT. This codes for CASSYTGTGGSQPQHF.